One and the same sample provided the 25 T cell receptor beta chains below, sequenced in a study of control samples from healthy donors and cancer patients. Sequencing used immunoSEQ multiplex PCR; TCRdb keeps in-frame clones, though not all of them. The sample records 100,000 to 150,000 clones, 85% to 95% being singletons. Sequencing was performed on PBMCs. Every receptor here comes from a man at least 80 years old with head and neck cancer.

The rearrangement links TRBV5-1 to TRBJ1-2; the match to TRBD1 covers 8 bases. This CDR3 is built from 16 residues. Germline lookup yields CDR1 SGHRS and CDR2 YFSETQ. After removal of 2 bases from V and 2 bases from J, the junction contained 8 bases not matched to a gene. The CDR3 here is CASSLGWAGGNYGYTF. The DNA of the CDR3 is TGCGCCAGCAGCTTAGGTTGGGCAGGGGGCAACTATGGCTACACCTTC.

The chain combines TRBV16 with TRBJ2-1; the match to TRBD2 covers 8 bases. In germline, CDR1 is KGHSY, CDR2 FQNENV. V lost 6 bases and J lost 9; bases outside the gene matches: 16. CDR3 size: 16 residues. CDR3 coding DNA: TGTGCCAGCAGAGAGTCGGCGGGAGGTACTTTCGGTGAGCAGTTCTTC. It encodes CASRESAGGTFGEQFF.

The rearrangement uses TRBV2 and TRBJ2-3; D possibly corresponds to TRBD2 (6 bases). CDR3 length equals 12 residues. Trimming shortened V by 2 bases and J by 7 bases, and 7 bases separated the two germline ends. Germline lookup yields CDR1 SNHLY and CDR2 FYNNEI. CDR3 in amino acids: CASSEREYTQYF. Written as DNA, the CDR3 is TGTGCCAGCAGTGAACGGGAGTATACGCAGTATTTT. The full variable domain, rest sourced from reference TRBV2 and TRBJ2-3, is EPEVTQTPSHQVTQMGQEVILRCVPISNHLYFYWYRQILGQKVEFLVSFYNNEISEKSEIFDDQFSVERPDGSNFTLKIRSTKLEDSAMYFCASSEREYTQYFGPGTRLTVL.

The chain recombines TRBV5-1 with TRBJ1-2, with 9 bases identical to TRBD1. V lost 4 bases to trimming and J lost 6 bases; unmatched junction nucleotides: 7. CDR1 is SGHRS and CDR2 is YFSETQ in the germline V gene. CDR3 size: 14 residues. The CDR3 DNA is TGCGCCAGCAGCCAATCGGGACAGGGACATGGCTACACCTTC. It encodes CASSQSGQGHGYTF.

The rearrangement links TRBV3-1 (or the pseudogene TRBV3-2) to TRBJ2-7; D might be TRBD2 (5 bases). Germline CDR1 LGHDT, CDR2 YNNKEL (reference sequence). CDR3 length: 14 amino acids. V was clipped by 9 bases and J by 5 bases, with 20 bases between them. The DNA for the CDR3 is TGTGCCAGAGGACTTTATCGAGCCGAGGACGAGCAGTACTTC. This sequence encodes CARGLYRAEDEQYF.

The chain combines TRBV29-1 with TRBJ2-5, with 8 bases lining up with TRBD1. This CDR3 contains 14 residues. In germline, CDR1 is SQVTM, CDR2 ANQGSEA. J lost 4 bases, V lost 4 bases, and 8 bases had no gene match. CDR3 bases: TGCAGCGTTGGGGGGCAGGGGGCGAGAGAGACCCAGTACTTC. This gives the protein CSVGGQGARETQYF.

This clone was picked up one time. V gene TRBV10-3 combines with J gene TRBJ2-5; D possibly uses TRBD1 or TRBD2 (5 bases each). Germline loops: CDR1 ENHRY, CDR2 SYGVKD. Trimming removed 5 bases at V and 9 bases at J, with 25 bases between. This CDR3 region has 16 residues. The chain's CDR3 is CAISNRTRVFRDSQYF. The CDR3 DNA is TGTGCCATCAGTAACCGGACAAGGGTCTTCCGGGATTCCCAGTACTTC.

The V and J genes are TRBV27 and TRBJ2-2; 8 bases match TRBD2. The length of the CDR3 is 17 residues. Germline assignment: CDR1 MNHEY and CDR2 SMNVEV (reference sequence). Losses at the gene ends were 1 base for V and 7 bases for J; bases not matched to a gene: 11. CDR3 in amino acids: CASSLWGPRGGLGELFF. The CDR3 DNA reads as TGTGCCAGCAGTTTATGGGGCCCTCGGGGGGGCCTCGGGGAGCTGTTTTTT.

This sequence joins TRBV5-6 and TRBJ2-3; D is undetermined. V shed 0 bases and J shed 2 bases, with 10 bases lying between them. Germline assignment: CDR1 SGHDT and CDR2 YYEEEE. The CDR3 contains 15 residues. Here the CDR3 reads CASSLEGRNTDTQYF. CDR3 coding DNA: TGTGCCAGCAGCTTGGAAGGCAGAAACACAGATACGCAGTATTTT. The full variable domain, with the rest looked up from reference TRBV5-6 and TRBJ2-3, is DAGVTQSPTHLIKTRGQQVTLRCSPKSGHDTVSWYQQALGQGPQFIFQYYEEEERQRGNFPDRFSGHQFPNYSSELNVNALLLGDSALYLCASSLEGRNTDTQYFGPGTRLTVL.

In its sample, this clone was seen once. This rearrangement joins TRBV12-2 to TRBJ2-4; the table's D call, TRBD2, has no DNA check behind it. TRBV12-2 is given as a pseudogene. The CDR3 length is 16 residues. Written as DNA, the CDR3 is TGTGCAAGTCGCCGAAAATCGGGATTAGCCAAAAACATTCAGTACTTC. Its translation is CASRRKSGLAKNIQYF.

This chain joins TRBV6-2 or TRBV6-3 and TRBJ2-1; 9 bases map to TRBD2. CDR3 size: 20 residues. In germline, CDR1 is MNHEY, CDR2 SVGEGT. V shed 4 bases, J shed 0 bases, and the junction held 16 bases outside the gene matches. CDR3 residues: CASSFPRWLAGRSSYNEQFF. CDR3 in DNA: TGTGCCAGCAGTTTCCCCCGGTGGCTAGCGGGAAGAAGCTCCTACAATGAGCAGTTCTTC.

The V call is TRBV27, the J call TRBJ2-3, with 9 bases identical to TRBD2. The V segment lost 2 bases and the J segment 2 bases; nucleotides outside the gene matches: 8. Germline V gene sequence: CDR1 MNHEY, CDR2 SMNVEV (reference sequence). This CDR3 comprises 17 residues. CDR3 residues: CASSLRGRALNTDTQYF. CDR3 DNA: TGTGCCAGCAGTTTACGCGGGAGGGCCTTAAACACAGATACGCAGTATTTT.

This clone has just one count. This sequence joins TRBV5-1 and TRBJ2-7, with 7 bases aligning to TRBD2. CDR1 SGHRS and CDR2 YFSETQ come from the germline V gene. CDR3 size: 17 residues. Trimming removed 3 bases from V and 2 bases from J; junction bases left unmatched: 14. CDR3 sequence: CASSSQESGRAPYEQYF. The CDR3 region has the DNA TGCGCCAGCAGCTCCCAGGAGAGTGGGAGGGCCCCCTACGAGCAGTACTTC.

This clone was counted once. V gene TRBV10-2 combines with J gene TRBJ1-5; no definite D call. Looked up from germline, CDR1 is WSHSY and CDR2 is SAAADI. This CDR3 spans 13 amino acids. V lost 2 bases to trimming and J lost 6 bases, with 8 bases between them. CDR3 amino acids: CASSEGWSQPQHF. Written as DNA, the CDR3 is TGCGCCAGCAGTGAGGGTTGGAGTCAGCCCCAGCATTTT.

A few counts support this clone. The V and J genes are TRBV5-1 and TRBJ2-7, with D hard to call. The CDR3 runs 13 residues. V shed 6 bases and J shed 1 base, with 11 bases lying between them. Germline CDR1 and CDR2: SGHRS and YFSETQ. The CDR3 loop is CASNDGSSYEQYF. The CDR3 DNA reads as TGCGCCAGCAACGACGGCTCGTCCTACGAGCAGTACTTC.

V and J are TRBV19 and TRBJ1-1; D remains unclear. The CDR3 has 17 residues. Germline CDR1 LNHDA, CDR2 SQIVND (reference sequence). Deletions cut 3 bases from V and 2 bases from J, with 19 bases between. CDR3 residues: CASSIHPSKARNTEAFF. The CDR3 DNA reads TGTGCCAGTAGTATTCACCCTAGCAAGGCCAGAAACACTGAAGCTTTCTTT.

This chain uses TRBV30 with TRBJ2-1; D might be TRBD1 or TRBD2, each matching 5 bases. CDR1 and CDR2 (germline): GTSNPN, SVGIG (reference sequence). This CDR3 has 13 amino acids. V was pared by 2 bases and J by 5 bases, with 10 bases between. The CDR3 loop reads CAWSRGLDNEQFF. The CDR3 DNA is TGTGCCTGGAGTCGGGGCCTGGACAATGAGCAGTTCTTC.

This sequence joins TRBV2 and TRBJ1-2; D not certain. V was cut by 1 base and J by 2 bases, with 2 bases left in between. The CDR3 runs to 12 residues. Germline V gene sequence: CDR1 SNHLY, CDR2 FYNNEI. The CDR3 DNA follows: TGTGCCAGCAGTGAAGTCAACTATGGCTACACCTTC. Translating gives CASSEVNYGYTF.

This chain uses TRBV6-4 with TRBJ2-3; D is undetermined. Trimming removed 2 bases from V and 6 bases from J, with 6 bases in between. CDR1 is MRHNA, CDR2 SNTAGT, per germline. The CDR3 has 12 amino acids. This CDR3 reads CASSDPWDTQYF. CDR3 nucleotides: TGTGCCAGCAGTGACCCCTGGGATACGCAGTATTTT.

The chain is built from TRBV5-1 and TRBJ1-1; the D is unclear. Trimming took 0 bases from V and 6 from J, leaving 12 bases between them. CDR1 SGHRS and CDR2 YFSETQ come from the germline V gene. The CDR3 has 14 residues. This CDR3 is CASSLEWGSPEAFF. The CDR3 nucleotides are TGCGCCAGCAGCTTGGAGTGGGGTTCTCCTGAAGCTTTCTTT.

The chain employs TRBV4-3 and TRBJ2-3; the match to TRBD1 covers 7 bases. Germline V gene lookup returns CDR1 LGHNA and CDR2 YSLEER. The CDR3 is made up of 16 amino acids. Trimming removed 4 bases from V and 3 bases from J; junction bases left unmatched: 10. The DNA of the CDR3 is TGCGCCAGCAGCCCAAACTCCAGGGGGTTGACAGATACGCAGTATTTT. Its protein is CASSPNSRGLTDTQYF.

The chain carries TRBV4-2 and TRBJ2-1; D possibly corresponds to TRBD2 (6 bases). Trimming left V 8 bases short and J 9 bases short, with 20 bases between. Per germline, CDR1 LGHNA and CDR2 YNFKEQ. The CDR3 has 14 amino acids. CDR3 in DNA: TGTGCCAGCTCCCGACTAGTTTCATTGGCTGAGCAGTTCTTC. It yields the protein CASSRLVSLAEQFF.

The chain is built from TRBV7-2 and TRBJ2-2; D is perhaps TRBD2 (6 bases). The CDR3 is 16 residues long. V lost 3 bases and J 0 bases, leaving 11 bases between the germline ends. Germline V gene data show CDR1 as SGHTA and CDR2 as FQGNSA. CDR3 bases: TGTGCCAGCAGCTTTCCACTAGCTCCGAACACCGGGGAGCTGTTTTTT. It translates to CASSFPLAPNTGELFF.

This sequence joins TRBV30 and TRBJ2-7; D tentatively fits TRBD1 or TRBD2 (5 bases each). The CDR3 is 13 amino acids. Germline V lookup: CDR1 GTSNPN, CDR2 SVGIG (reference sequence). Trimming took off 1 base at V and 4 bases at J, with 11 bases between the two ends. The CDR3 sequence: CAWSGGRSYEQYF. DNA of the CDR3: TGTGCCTGGAGTGGGGGACGGTCGTACGAGCAGTACTTC.

The sample holds one count of this clone. The chain carries TRBV5-1 and TRBJ2-2; 9 bases agree with TRBD2. Germline-derived CDR1 and CDR2 are SGHRS and YFSETQ. CDR3 length: 17 amino acids. Losses at the gene ends were 3 bases for V and 4 bases for J; bases not matched to a gene: 10. CDR3 sequence: CASSSGLAGVGTGELFF. The CDR3 DNA sequence: TGCGCCAGCAGCTCAGGCTTAGCGGGAGTTGGCACCGGGGAGCTGTTTTTT.